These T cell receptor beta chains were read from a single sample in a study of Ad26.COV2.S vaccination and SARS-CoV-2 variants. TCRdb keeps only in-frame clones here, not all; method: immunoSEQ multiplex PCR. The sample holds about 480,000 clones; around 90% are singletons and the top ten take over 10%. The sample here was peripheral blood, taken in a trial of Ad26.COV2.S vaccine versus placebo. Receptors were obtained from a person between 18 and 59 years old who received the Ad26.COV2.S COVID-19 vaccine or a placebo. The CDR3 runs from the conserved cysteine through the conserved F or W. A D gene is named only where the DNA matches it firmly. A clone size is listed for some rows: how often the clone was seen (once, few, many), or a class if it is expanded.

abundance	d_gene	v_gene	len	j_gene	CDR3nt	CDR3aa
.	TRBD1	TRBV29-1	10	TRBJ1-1	TGCAGCGGACAGGGCACTGAAGCTTTCTTT	CSGQGTEAFF
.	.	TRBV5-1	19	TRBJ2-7	TGCGCCAGCAGCTTGAGTGCAGGGATCCCCCCTACGCTAATCTACGAGCAGTACTTC	CASSLSAGIPPTLIYEQYF
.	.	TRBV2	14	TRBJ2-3	TGTGCCATCGATCCGGGAGCTAGCACAGATACGCAGTATTTT	CAIDPGASTDTQYF
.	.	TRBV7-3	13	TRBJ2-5	TGTGCCAGCAGCTTAACTCGGCGAGAGACCCAGTACTTC	CASSLTRRETQYF
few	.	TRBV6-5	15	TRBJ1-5	TGTGCCAGCAGGATCAGGGTATATAGCAATCAGCCCCAGCATTTT	CASRIRVYSNQPQHF
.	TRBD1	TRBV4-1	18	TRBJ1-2	TGCGCCAGCAGCCAAGGTGGGACAGGGAAGAGAATTGACTATGGCTACACCTTC	CASSQGGTGKRIDYGYTF
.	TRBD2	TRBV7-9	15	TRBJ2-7	TGTGCCAGCAGCTTAGCATCGCTAGCGGGCTACGAGCAGTACTTC	CASSLASLAGYEQYF
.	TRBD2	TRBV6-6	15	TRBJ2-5	TGTGCCAGCAGTTATCAAGCGGGAGGGCGCGAGACCCAGTACTTC	CASSYQAGGRETQYF
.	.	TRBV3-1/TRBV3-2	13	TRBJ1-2	TGTGCCAGCAGCCAACCCCTGGGTGCGGGCTACACCTTC	CASSQPLGAGYTF
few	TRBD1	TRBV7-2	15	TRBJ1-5	TGTGCCAGCAGCTTAGACGGACAGGGGCATCAGCCCCAGCATTTT	CASSLDGQGHQPQHF
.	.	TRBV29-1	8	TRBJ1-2	TGCAGCGTCGAGGCTCACACCTTC	CSVEAHTF
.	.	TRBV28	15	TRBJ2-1	TGTGCCAGCAGTTCGGTCGAGGCTAAGGGGAATGAGCAGTTCTTC	CASSSVEAKGNEQFF
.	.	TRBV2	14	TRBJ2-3	TGTGCCAGCAGTGAATTACGGGGCACAGATACGCAGTATTTT	CASSELRGTDTQYF
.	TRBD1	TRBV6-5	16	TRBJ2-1	TGTGCCAGCAGTTACACTGGGACAGGTACTCTCAATGAGCAGTTCTTC	CASSYTGTGTLNEQFF
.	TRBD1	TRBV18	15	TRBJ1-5	TGTGCCAGCTCACCACCGGGACAGCGGTATCAGCCCCAGCATTTT	CASSPPGQRYQPQHF
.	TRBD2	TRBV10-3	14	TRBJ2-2	TGTGCCATCATGGGGACTAGCAACACCGGGGAGCTGTTTTTT	CAIMGTSNTGELFF
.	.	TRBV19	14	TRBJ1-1	TGTGCCAGTCAGGAAAGGGTTTTGAACACTGAAGCTTTCTTT	CASQERVLNTEAFF
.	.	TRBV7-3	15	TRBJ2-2	TGTGCCAGCAGCTCACAGCCGAGAGGCACCGGGGAGCTGTTTTTT	CASSSQPRGTGELFF
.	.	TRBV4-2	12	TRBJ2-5	TGTGCCAGCAGCCAAGAGGGCGAGACCCAGTACTTC	CASSQEGETQYF
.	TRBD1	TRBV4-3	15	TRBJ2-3	TGCGCCAGCAGCCAAGAGGGGACAGGGGTAAATACGCAGTATTTT	CASSQEGTGVNTQYF
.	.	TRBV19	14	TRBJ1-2	TGTGCCAGTAGCCCCGGACGTCTTAACTATGGCTACACCTTC	CASSPGRLNYGYTF
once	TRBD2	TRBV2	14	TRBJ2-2	TGTGCCAGTACAGGTGAAGCGGGAGTCGGGGAGCTGTTTTTT	CASTGEAGVGELFF
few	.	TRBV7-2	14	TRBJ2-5	TGTGCCAGCAGCCCCGGGGGCCGCTCCTGGACCCAGTACTTC	CASSPGGRSWTQYF
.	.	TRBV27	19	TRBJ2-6	TGTGCCAGCAGTCCCCAGGGCCGGGATCTAAGCTCTGGGGCCAACGTCCTGACTTTC	CASSPQGRDLSSGANVLTF
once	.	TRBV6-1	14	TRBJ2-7	TGTGCCAGCAGTGAAGAGGAGTATACCTACGAGCAGTACTTC	CASSEEEYTYEQYF
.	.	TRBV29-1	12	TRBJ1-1	TGCAGCGCCCTTGGGGAGAACACTGAAGCTTTCTTT	CSALGENTEAFF
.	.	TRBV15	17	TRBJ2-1	TGTGCCACCAGCACCAGGCGGACGGGTATGATCTACAATGAGCAGTTCTTC	CATSTRRTGMIYNEQFF
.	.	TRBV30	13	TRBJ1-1	TGTGCCTGGAGTGTACGCACGGGCACTGAAGCTTTCTTT	CAWSVRTGTEAFF
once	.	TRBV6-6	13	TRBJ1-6	TGTGCCAGCAGGAGATCGGGCGATTCACCCCTCCACTTT	CASRRSGDSPLHF
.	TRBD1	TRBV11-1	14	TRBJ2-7	TGTGCCAGCAGCAACAGACAGGGGAATTACGAGCAGTACTTC	CASSNRQGNYEQYF
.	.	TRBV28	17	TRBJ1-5	TGTGCCAGCATCGTCACAGGTATCCCGAATAGCAATCAGCCCCAGCATTTT	CASIVTGIPNSNQPQHF
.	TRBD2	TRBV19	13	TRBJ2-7	TGTGCCAGTATGACTGGGGGGGGCTACGAGCAGTACTTC	CASMTGGGYEQYF
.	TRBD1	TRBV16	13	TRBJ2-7	TGTGCCAGCAGCCGTGACAGGGCCTACGAGCAGTACTTC	CASSRDRAYEQYF
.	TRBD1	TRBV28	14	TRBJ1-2	TGTGCCACCCCGAACGGACAGGGCCTCTATGGCTACACCTTC	CATPNGQGLYGYTF
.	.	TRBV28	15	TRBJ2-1	TGTGCCAGCAGCCCTGACAGAGGCCACTACAATGAGCAGTTCTTC	CASSPDRGHYNEQFF
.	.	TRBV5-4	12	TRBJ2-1	TGTGCCAGCAGCCTATTGAGGGGGGAGCAGTTCTTC	CASSLLRGEQFF
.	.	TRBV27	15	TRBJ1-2	TGTGCCAGCAGTTACCTTCAGGGCGGGAACTATGGCTACACCTTC	CASSYLQGGNYGYTF
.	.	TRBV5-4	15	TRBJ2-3	TGTGCCAGCAGCTTGGGGGGGGCGGGAACAGATACGCAGTATTTT	CASSLGGAGTDTQYF
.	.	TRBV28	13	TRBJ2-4	TGTGCCAGCATCGGAGGGGGGTTAAACATTCAGTACTTC	CASIGGGLNIQYF
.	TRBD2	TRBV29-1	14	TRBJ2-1	TGCAGCGTTGAGATGCTAGCGGGAGCGGGTGAGCAGTTCTTC	CSVEMLAGAGEQFF
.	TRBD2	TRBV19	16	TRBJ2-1	TGTGCCAGTAGTCCAAGGAGACTAGCGGGATCTGGTGAGCAGTTCTTC	CASSPRRLAGSGEQFF
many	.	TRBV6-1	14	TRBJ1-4	TGTGCCAGCAGTGAAGCAGGGACAAAAAGGAAACTGTTTTTT	CASSEAGTKRKLFF
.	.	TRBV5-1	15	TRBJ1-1	TGCGCCAGCAGCTTGGCTCCCGGGGCGGGTTTGCGAGCTTTCTTT	CASSLAPGAGLRAFF
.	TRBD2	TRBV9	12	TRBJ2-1	TGTGCCAGCAGCGCCGGACTAGCGGAGCAGTTCTTC	CASSAGLAEQFF
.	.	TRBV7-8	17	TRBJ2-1	TGTGCCAGCAGTCAAAACGCGGGGGCAGGGAAACTGAGTGAGCAGTTCTTC	CASSQNAGAGKLSEQFF
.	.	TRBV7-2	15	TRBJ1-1	TGTGCCAGCAGCTTAGATGCGGGTGCGAACACTGAAGCTTTCTTT	CASSLDAGANTEAFF
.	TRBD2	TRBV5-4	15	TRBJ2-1	TGTGCCAGCAGCTTTAGCGGGAGTACCTACAATGAGCAGTTCTTC	CASSFSGSTYNEQFF
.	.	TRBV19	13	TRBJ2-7	TGTGCCAGTAGTTCCGCCAACCGATACGAGCAGTACTTC	CASSSANRYEQYF